This T cell receptor beta chain was recorded in a study of OX40 agonist ivuxolimab in advanced cancers. In the study overall: Allowance was made for prior anti-PD-1, anti-PD-L1 or anti-CTLA-4 therapy, and approximately 41% had some.

Germline V lookup: CDR1 SNHLY, CDR2 FYNNEI. The V gene lost 5 bases and the J gene lost 0 bases, with 5 bases spanning the gap. The CDR3 is made up of 14 amino acids. Libraries were prepared by immunoSEQ multiplex PCR; TCRdb keeps only in-frame clonotypes and omits some of them. The repertoire consists of around 64,000 clones, with approximately 84% occurring once and the leading ten covering about 8%. Material: CD4+ or CD8+ T cells sorted from blood, obtained in a trial of the OX40 agonist ivuxolimab. The chain combines TRBV2 with TRBJ2-6; D remains unclear. This receptor was taken from an adult with an advanced solid tumor such as melanoma, head and neck, liver or kidney cancer. CDR3 amino acids: CASSQSSGANVLTF. The CDR3 region has the DNA TGTGCCAGCAGTCAGAGCTCTGGGGCCAACGTCCTGACTTTC.